This note documents a single TCR beta chain sequence. Clones were read by immunoSEQ multiplex PCR, and TCRdb kept only the in-frame ones, dropping some. The table lists some 180,000 clones, approximately 90% of them singletons. This entry belongs to a study of blood T cell repertoires in COVID-19. Input material: PBMCs or T cells enriched from blood (not recorded which). The TCR originated in a middle-aged woman in a cohort exposed to, infected with or recovered from COVID-19 (not recorded which).

CDR3 nucleotide sequence: TGTGCCAGCAGCTATTCCCCCGGGACAGGAGGATCACCCCTCCACTTT. It yields the protein CASSYSPGTGGSPLHF. V usage is TRBV7-9 and J usage is TRBJ1-6; 8 bases align to TRBD1. With 4 bases clipped from V and 10 bases from J, the junction kept 12 bases outside the gene matches. The CDR3 covers 16 residues. Germline V gives CDR1 SEHNR, CDR2 FQNEAQ (reference sequence).